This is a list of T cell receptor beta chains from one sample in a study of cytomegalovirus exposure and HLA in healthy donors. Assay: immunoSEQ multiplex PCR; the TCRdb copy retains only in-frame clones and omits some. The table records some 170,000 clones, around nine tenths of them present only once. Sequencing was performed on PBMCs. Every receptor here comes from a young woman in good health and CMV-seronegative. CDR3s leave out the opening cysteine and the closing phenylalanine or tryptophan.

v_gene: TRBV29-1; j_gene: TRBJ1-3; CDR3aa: SVAGTGNTIY
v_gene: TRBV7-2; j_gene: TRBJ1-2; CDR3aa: ASSLEWQNYGYT
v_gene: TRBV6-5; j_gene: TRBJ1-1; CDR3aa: ASSYELNGNTEAF
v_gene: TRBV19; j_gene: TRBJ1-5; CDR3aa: ASSIGAGPQPQH
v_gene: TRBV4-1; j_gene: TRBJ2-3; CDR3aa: ASSQAGRADTQY
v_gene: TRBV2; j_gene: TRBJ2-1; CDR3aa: ASRKRGGLNEQF
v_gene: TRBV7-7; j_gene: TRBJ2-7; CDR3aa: ASSLGDAGYYEQY
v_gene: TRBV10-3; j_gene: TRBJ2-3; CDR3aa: AIRQGSPSTDTQY
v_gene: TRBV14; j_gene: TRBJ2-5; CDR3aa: ASSHRGWYQETQY
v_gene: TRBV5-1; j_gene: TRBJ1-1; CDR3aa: ASSLGEVAF
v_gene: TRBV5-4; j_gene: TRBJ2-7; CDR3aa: ASSDISGHTYEQY
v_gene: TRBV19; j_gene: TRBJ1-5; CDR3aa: ASSIGTATQPQH
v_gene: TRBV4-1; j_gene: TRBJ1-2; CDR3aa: ASSQGLRGANYGYT
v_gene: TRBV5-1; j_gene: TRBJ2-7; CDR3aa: ASGSLDSYEQY
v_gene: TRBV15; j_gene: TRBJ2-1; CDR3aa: ATSRKATGTANEQF
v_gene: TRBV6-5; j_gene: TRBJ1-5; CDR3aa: ASSVRSSTQH
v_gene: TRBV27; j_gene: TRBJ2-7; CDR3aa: ASSLRGGNNVYEQY
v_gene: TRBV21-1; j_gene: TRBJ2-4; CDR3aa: ASSKVLSPQDRGAKNIQY
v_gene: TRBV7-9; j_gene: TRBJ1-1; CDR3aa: ASSLSTANEAF
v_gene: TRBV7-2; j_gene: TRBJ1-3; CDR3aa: ASSLADRVGNTIY
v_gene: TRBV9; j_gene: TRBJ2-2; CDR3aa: ASSELETANTGELF
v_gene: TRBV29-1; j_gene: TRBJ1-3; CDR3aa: SVETPQPGNTIY
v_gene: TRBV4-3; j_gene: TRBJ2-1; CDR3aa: ASSQDPSGDSQF
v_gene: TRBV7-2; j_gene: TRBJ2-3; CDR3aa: ASSLTGGLDTQY
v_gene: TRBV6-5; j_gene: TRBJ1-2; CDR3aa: ASSYLGGAGYGYT
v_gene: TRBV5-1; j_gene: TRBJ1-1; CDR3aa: ASSLAGGGEAF
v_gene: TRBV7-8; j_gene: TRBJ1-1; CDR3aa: ASSPPGRGRTEAF
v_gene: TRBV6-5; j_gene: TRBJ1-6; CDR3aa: ASSKGTGGYSPLH
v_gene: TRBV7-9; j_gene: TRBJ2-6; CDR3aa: ASSADRGRPGANVLT
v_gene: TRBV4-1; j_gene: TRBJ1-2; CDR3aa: ASSHSYGYT
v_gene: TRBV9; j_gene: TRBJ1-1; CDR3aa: ASSVAELNTEAF
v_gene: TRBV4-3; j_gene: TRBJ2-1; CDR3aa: ASSLTLAGAFNEQF
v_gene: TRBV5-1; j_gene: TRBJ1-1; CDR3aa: ASSLSGQGNTEAF
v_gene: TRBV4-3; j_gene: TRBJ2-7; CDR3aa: ASSQELGTAYEQY
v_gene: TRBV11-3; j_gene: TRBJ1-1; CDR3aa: ASSYSGQDTEAF
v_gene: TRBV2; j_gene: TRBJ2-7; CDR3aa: ASQTSGGYEQY
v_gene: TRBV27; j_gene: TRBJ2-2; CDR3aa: ASRFLLPGIPSGELF
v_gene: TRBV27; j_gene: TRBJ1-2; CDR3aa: ASSGPGANYGYT
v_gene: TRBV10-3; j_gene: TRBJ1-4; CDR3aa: AISEGLAISTNEKLF
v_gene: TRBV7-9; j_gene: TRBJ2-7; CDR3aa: ASSLPKGDGRDLGEQY
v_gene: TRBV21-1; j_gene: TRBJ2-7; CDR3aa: ASSKVFGQGPGEQY
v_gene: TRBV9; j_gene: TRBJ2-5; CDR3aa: ASSSQETQY
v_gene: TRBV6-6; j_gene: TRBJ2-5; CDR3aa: ASSHRPPTETQY
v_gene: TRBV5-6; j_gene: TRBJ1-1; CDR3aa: ASSFQGGTEAF
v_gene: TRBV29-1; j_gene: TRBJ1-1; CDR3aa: SVKTIQGEKNTEAF
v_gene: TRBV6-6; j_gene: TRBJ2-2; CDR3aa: ASSYGGTGELF